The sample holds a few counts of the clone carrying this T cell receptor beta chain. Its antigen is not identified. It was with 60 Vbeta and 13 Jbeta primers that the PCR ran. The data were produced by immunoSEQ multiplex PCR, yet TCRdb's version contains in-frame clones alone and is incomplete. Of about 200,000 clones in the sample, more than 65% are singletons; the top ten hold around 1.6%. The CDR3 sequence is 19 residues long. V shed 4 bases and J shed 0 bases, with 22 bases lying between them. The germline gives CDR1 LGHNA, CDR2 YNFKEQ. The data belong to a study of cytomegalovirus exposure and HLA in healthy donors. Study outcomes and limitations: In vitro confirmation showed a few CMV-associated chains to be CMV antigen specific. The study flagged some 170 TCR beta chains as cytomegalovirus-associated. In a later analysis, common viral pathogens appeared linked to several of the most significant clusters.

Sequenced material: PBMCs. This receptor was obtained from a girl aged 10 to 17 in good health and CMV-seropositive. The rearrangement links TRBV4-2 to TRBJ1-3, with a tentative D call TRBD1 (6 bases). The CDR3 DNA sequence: TGTGCCAGCAGCCCACGGACAGACATCCAACCTTTCTCTGGAAACACCATATATTTT. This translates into CASSPRTDIQPFSGNTIYF.